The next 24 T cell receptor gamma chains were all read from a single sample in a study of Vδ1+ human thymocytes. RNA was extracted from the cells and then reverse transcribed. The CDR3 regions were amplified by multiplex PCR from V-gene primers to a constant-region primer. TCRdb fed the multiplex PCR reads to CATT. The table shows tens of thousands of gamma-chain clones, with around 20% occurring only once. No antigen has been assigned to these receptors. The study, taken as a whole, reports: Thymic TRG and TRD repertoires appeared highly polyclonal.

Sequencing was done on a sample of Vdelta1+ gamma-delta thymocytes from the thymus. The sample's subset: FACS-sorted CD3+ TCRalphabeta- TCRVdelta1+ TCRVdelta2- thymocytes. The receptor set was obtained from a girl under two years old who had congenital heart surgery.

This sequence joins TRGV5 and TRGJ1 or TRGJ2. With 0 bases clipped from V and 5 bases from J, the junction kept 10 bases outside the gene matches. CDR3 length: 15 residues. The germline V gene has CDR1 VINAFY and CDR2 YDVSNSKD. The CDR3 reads CATWDRPLGHYKKLF. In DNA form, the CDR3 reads TGTGCCACCTGGGACAGGCCCCTGGGACATTATAAGAAACTCTTT.

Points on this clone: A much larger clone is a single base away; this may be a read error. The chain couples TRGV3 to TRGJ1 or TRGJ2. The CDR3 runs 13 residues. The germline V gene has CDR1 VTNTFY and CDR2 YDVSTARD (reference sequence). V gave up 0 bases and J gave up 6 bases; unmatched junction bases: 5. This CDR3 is CATWDRQFYKKLF. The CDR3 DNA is TGTGCCACCTGGGACAGGCAGTTTTATAAGAAACTCTTT.

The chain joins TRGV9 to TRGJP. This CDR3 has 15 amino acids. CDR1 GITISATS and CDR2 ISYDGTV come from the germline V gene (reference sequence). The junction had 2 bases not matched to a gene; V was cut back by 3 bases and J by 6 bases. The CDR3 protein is CALWETELGKKIKVF. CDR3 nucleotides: TGTGCCTTGTGGGAGACAGAGTTGGGCAAAAAAATCAAGGTATTT.

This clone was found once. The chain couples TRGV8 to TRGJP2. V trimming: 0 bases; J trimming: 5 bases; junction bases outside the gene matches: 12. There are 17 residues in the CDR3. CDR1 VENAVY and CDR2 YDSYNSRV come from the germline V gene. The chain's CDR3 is CATWDRLFKGSDWIKTF. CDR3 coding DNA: TGTGCCACCTGGGATAGGCTCTTCAAGGGCAGTGATTGGATCAAGACGTTT.

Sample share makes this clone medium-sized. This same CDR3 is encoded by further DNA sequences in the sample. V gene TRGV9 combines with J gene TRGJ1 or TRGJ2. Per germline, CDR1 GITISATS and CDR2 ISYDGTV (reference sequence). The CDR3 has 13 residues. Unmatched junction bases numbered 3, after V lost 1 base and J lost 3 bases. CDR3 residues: CALWEVLYYKKLF. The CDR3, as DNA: TGTGCCTTGTGGGAGGTCCTTTATTATAAGAAACTCTTT.

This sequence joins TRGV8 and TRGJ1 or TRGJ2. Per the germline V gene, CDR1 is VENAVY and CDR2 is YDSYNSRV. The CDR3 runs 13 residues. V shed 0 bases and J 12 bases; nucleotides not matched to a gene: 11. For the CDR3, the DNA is TGTGCCACCTGGGATAGGCAAAGTCAGAGGAAACTCTTT. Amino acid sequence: CATWDRQSQRKLF.

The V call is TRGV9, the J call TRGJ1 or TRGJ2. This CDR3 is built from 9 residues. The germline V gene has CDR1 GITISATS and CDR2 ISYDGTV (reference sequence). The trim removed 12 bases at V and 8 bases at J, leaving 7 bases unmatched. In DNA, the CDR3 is TGTGCCCGGTTCCATAAGAAACTCTTT. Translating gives CARFHKKLF.

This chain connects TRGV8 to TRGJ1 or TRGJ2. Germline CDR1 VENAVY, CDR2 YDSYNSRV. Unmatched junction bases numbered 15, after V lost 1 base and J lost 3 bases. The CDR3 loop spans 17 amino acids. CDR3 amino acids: CATWDSRGCRSYYKKLF. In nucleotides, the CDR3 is TGTGCCACCTGGGATAGTCGAGGGTGCCGGAGTTATTATAAGAAACTCTTT.

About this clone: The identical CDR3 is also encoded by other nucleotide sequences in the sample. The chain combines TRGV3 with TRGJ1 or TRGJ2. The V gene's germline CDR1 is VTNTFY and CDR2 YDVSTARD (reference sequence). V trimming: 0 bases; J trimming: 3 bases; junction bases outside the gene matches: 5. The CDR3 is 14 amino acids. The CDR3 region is CATWDRRVYYKKLF. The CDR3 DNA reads TGTGCCACCTGGGACAGGCGGGTTTATTATAAGAAACTCTTT.

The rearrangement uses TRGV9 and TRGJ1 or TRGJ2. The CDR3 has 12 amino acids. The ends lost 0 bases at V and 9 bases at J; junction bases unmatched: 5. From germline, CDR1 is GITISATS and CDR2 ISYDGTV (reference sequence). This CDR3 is CALWEVRAKKLF. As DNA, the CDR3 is TGTGCCTTGTGGGAGGTGAGAGCTAAGAAACTCTTT.

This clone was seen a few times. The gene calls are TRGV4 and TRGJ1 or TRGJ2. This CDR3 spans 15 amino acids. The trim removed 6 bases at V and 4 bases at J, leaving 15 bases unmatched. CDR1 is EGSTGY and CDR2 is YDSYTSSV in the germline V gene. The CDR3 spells CATWNGPRGYYKKLF. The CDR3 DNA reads TGTGCCACCTGGAACGGACCTCGGGGGTATTATAAGAAACTCTTT.

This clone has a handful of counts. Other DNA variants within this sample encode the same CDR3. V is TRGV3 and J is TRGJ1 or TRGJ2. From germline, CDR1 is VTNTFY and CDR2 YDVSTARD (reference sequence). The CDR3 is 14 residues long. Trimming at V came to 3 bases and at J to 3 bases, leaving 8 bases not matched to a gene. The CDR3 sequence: CATWDSTRYYKKLF. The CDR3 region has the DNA TGTGCCACCTGGGACTCAACCCGTTATTATAAGAAACTCTTT.

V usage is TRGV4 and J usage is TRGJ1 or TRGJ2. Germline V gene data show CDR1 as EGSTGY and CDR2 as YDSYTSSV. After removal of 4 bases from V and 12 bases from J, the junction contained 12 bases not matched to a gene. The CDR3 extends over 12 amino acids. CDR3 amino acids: CATWDPCELKLF. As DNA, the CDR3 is TGTGCCACCTGGGACCCCTGCGAGCTGAAACTCTTT.

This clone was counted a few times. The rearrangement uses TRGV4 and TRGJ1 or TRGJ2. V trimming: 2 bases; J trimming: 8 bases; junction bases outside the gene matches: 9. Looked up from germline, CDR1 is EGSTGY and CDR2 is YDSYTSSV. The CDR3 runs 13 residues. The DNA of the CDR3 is TGTGCCACCTGGGATGTCCTCCACAATAAGAAACTCTTT. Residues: CATWDVLHNKKLF.

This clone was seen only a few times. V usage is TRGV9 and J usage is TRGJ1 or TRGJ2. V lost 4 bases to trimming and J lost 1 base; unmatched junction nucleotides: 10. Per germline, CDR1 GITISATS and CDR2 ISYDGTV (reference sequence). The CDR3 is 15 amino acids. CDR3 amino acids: CALWDPVRNYYKKLF. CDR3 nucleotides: TGTGCCTTGTGGGATCCTGTCCGTAATTATTATAAGAAACTCTTT.

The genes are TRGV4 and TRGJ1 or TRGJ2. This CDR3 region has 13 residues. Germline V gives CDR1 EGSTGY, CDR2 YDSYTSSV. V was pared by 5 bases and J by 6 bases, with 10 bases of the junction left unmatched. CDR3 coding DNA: TGTGCCACCTGGGCCCCCCGTACTTATAAGAAACTCTTT. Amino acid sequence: CATWAPRTYKKLF.

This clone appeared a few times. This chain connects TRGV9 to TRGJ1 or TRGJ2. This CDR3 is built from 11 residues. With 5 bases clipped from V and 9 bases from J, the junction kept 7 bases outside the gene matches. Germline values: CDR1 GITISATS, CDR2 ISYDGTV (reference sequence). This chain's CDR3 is CALWVFSKKLF. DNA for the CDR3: TGTGCCTTGTGGGTTTTTAGTAAGAAACTCTTT.

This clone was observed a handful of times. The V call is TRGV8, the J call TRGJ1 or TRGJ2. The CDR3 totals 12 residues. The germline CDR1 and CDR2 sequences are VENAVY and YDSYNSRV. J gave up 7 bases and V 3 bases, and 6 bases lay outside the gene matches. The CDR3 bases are TGTGCCACCTGGGATGGGATGTATAAGAAACTCTTT. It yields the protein CATWDGMYKKLF.

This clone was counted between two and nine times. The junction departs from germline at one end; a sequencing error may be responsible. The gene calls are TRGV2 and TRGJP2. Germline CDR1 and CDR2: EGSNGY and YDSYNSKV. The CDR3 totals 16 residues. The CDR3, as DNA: TGTGCCACCTGGGACGGGCCTTGGAGTAGTGATCGGATCAAGACGTTT. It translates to CATWDGPWSSDRIKTF.

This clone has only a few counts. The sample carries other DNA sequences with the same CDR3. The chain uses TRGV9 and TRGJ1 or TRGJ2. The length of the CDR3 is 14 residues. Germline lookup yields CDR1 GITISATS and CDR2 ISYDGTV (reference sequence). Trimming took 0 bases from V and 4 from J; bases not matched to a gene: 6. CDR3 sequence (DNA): TGTGCCTTGTGGGAGGTGCCCCCCTATTATAAGAAACTCTTT. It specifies CALWEVPPYYKKLF.

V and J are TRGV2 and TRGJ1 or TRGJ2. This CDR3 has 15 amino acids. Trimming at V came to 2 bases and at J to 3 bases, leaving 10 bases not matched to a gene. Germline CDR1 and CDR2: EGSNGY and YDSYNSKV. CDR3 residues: CATWDEHLPYYKKLF. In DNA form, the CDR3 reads TGTGCCACCTGGGACGAGCATCTCCCTTATTATAAGAAACTCTTT.

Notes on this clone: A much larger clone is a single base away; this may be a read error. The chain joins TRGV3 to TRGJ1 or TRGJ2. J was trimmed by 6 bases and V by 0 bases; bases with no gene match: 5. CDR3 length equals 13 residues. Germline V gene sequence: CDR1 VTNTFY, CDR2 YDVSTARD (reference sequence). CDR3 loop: CATWDRHCYKKLF. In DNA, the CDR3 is TGTGCCACCTGGGACAGGCATTGTTATAAGAAACTCTTT.

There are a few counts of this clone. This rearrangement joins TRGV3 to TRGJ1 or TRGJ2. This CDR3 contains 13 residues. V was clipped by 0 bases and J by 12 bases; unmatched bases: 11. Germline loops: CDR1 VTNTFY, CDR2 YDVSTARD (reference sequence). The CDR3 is CATWDRHCRRKLF. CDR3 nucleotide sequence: TGTGCCACCTGGGACAGGCACTGTAGGAGGAAACTCTTT.

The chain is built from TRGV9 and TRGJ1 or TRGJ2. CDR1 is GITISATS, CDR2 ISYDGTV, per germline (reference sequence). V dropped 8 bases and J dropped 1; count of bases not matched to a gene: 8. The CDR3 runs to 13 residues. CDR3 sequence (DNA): TGTGCCTTGTTTACCCGCAATTATTATAAGAAACTCTTT. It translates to CALFTRNYYKKLF.